This note documents a single TCR beta chain sequence. The specificity of this receptor is unknown. No base quality values were provided; no much bigger clone lies one nucleotide off. The CDR3 starts with the cysteine, ends with the phenylalanine, and has 15 residues. Only CDR3 DNA is held: 45 bases, read in frame from base 1. After removal of 3 bases from V and 1 base from J, the junction retains 3 bases not matched to a gene. From a lookup of the germline V gene (reference sequence), CDR1 and CDR2 are LNHNV and YYDKDF. This specimen belongs to a study of shared clonotypes between healthy human individuals (dated by TCRdb to between 2020 and 2021). For context, the study as a whole: The cohort comprised two women and a few men aged 18 to 49 years. Blood TCR repertoires of roughly five healthy adults were deeply sequenced to estimate repertoire size and the extent of clonotype sharing between individuals. Different laboratories and diverse techniques were used to prepare libraries and sequence TCR repertoires, to increase sequencing depth and limit assay-specific biases. Leukapheresis yielded between about 0.9 and 10 billion PBMCs per donor.

Using the deep immunoSEQ assay, TCR CDR3 regions were amplified from genomic DNA by multiplex PCR. For each cell subset, the extracted genomic DNA was distributed evenly across all wells of several immunoSEQ 96-well plates, and each plate served as one replicate. Each replicate PCR for unsorted PBMC received roughly 0.3 ug genomic DNA, equal to about 30,000 T cell genomes. Unsorted PBMC genomic DNA was sequenced across ten immunoSEQ deep assay plates. Purified libraries were quantified with a Qubit 3.0 fluorometer, sized on a Bioanalyzer 2100, and re-quantified with the KAPA Library Quantification kit. Each immunoSEQ 96-well plate was sequenced on its own single-read 150-cycle Illumina NextSeq 550 flow cell. In the source study's methods: Because only junctional sequences without quality scores were contained in the immunoSEQ output, filtering matching that applied to full-length reads could not be performed. Sequences were annotated with PyIR, a Python wrapper for IgBLAST v1.9, and V/J genes and CDR3 were assigned using IMGT germline references. Reads were filtered out if the reads had weak V/J assignments (E-value above 1e-6), no CDR3, stop codons, out-of-frame junctions, or ambiguous translated residues. V3J clonotypes were defined by identical inferred V gene, J gene, and CDR3 amino acid sequence. Percentage overlap between repertoires was calculated by dividing the number of shared unique clonotypes by the size of the smaller repertoire. Three approaches were used to assess repertoire richness: RTK rarefaction, the Chao1 estimator, and Recon v2.1 estimates of unobserved clonotypes. TCRdb retrieved this table from immuneACCESS and kept in-frame rearrangements only. Not all clones are present; in checked studies, unresolved V genes account for under half, and no reason is known for the remainder. V and J calls and clone size follow that table, whereas D and trimming were derived from the DNA. For this sample the table gives roughly 500,000 clones, of which around 85% were detected only once. The top ten hold 9.5% to 15% of the sample.

Healthy HIV-negative adults with no recently reported acute infections or vaccinations were included as donors. Only Caucasian adults living in Nashville, Tennessee, USA were represented among the donors. For unsorted samples, 100 million or so PBMCs were counted, and genomic DNA was extracted using the QIAamp DNA Blood Mini kit. Blood was collected by leukapheresis, and PBMCs were isolated by Ficoll-Histopaque density gradient centrifugation and then cryopreserved in liquid nitrogen vapor phase. Overall study results and their limits: Only blood was sampled, and tissue TCR repertoires likely differ from those in blood. Pairwise subsampling indicated that sequencing depth was expected to affect the degree of clonotype sharing among donors. The small number of donors limited the genetic and exposure-history diversity represented.

This TCR was recovered from a woman in her forties in good health. Some clones in this sample may be carry-over from other donors' samples. The sequenced material came from PBMCs. The chain joins TRBV15 to TRBJ2-1; the junction holds 7 bases that match TRBD2. The DNA reads TGTGCCACCAGCAGGGACGGGAGGTCCTACAATGAGCAGTTCTTC. It codes for CATSRDGRSYNEQFF.